This T cell receptor (beta chain) was identified in a study of chemoradiotherapy in HPV16-positive cancers. Regarding this clone: Its specificity is unknown.

TCRdb's copy holds only in-frame clones and misses some; the assay was immunoSEQ multiplex PCR. This table holds over 6,000 clones, about four fifths found once. Samples were taken several times over chemoradiotherapy. Study conclusions and caveats: HPV-specific T cells were functionally defined from only two HPV16-positive patients.

The sequenced sample was blood, obtained from a patient who underwent chemoradiotherapy. The TCR sequence derives from a human donor with HPV-associated anogenital cancer.

The CDR3 nucleotides read TGTGCCAGTAGTATTGGGACAGGGAGCTCCTACGAGCAGTACTTC. Its protein is CASSIGTGSSYEQYF. V and J are TRBV19 and TRBJ2-7; 9 bases map to TRBD1. After removal of 3 bases from V and 0 bases from J, the junction contained 3 bases not matched to a gene. Germline loops: CDR1 LNHDA, CDR2 SQIVND (reference sequence). The CDR3 spans 15 residues.